The present T cell receptor (beta chain) was sequenced within a study of shared clonotypes between healthy human individuals. Study observations and caveats: Four donors had 4% to 6.5% of their naive CD4 clonotypes in common.

The V end lost 0 bases, the J end lost 4 bases, and 13 bases lay between the germline ends. This CDR3 contains 16 residues. In germline, CDR1 is SGHAT, CDR2 FQNNGV. Turning to this clone: No antigen is known for it.

Naive CD8 cells comprised CD45RO-negative, CCR7-positively selected cells, excluding terminally differentiated effector memory CD45RA+ cells. Those who donated were healthy HIV-negative adults, with no recent acute infections or vaccinations reported. The DNA input per sorted-subset replicate PCR was approximately 210 ng, corresponding to 32,000 or so T cell genomes. Sequencing was performed with immunoSEQ multiplex PCR; in TCRdb, only in-frame clones are kept and a portion is missing. Here the sample spans about 2 million clones, over 85% being singletons. Source material: naive CD8+ T cells sorted from blood. The genes are TRBV11-2 and TRBJ2-1, with D unclear. This receptor was taken from a man in his late teens or twenties in good health. CDR3: CASSLDYSLLYNEQFF. In DNA, the CDR3 is TGTGCCAGCAGCTTAGATTACAGCCTTTTGTACAATGAGCAGTTCTTC.